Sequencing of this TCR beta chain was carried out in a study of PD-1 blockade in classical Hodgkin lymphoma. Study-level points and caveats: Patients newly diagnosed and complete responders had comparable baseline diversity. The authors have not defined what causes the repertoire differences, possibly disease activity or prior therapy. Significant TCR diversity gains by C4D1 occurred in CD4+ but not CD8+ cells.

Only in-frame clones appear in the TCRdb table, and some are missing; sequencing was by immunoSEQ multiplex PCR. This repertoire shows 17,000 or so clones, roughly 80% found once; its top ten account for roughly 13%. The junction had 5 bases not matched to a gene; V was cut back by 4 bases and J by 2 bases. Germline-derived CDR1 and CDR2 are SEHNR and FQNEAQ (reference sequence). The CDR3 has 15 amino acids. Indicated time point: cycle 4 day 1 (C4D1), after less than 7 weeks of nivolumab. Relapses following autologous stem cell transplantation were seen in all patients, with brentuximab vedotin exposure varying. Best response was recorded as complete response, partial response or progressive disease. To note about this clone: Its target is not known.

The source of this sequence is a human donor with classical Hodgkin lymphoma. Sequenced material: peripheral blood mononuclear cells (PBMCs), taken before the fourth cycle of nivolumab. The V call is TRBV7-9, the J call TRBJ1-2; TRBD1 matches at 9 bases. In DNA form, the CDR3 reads TGTGCCAGCAGCTCGCCGGGACAGGGCAACTATGGCTACACCTTC. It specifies CASSSPGQGNYGYTF.